This entry features one T cell receptor beta chain sequence. Original processing methods: Reference gene primer amplification gave nucleated cell count estimates. Clones were sequenced by immunoSEQ multiplex PCR, and TCRdb holds only the in-frame ones, with some missing. V, J and clone size reflect that table, while D and trimming were determined from the DNA. In the table there are fewer than 450,000 clones, around 90% of which are singletons. This entry is derived from a study of blood T cell repertoires in COVID-19. The wider study: Samples representing acute and convalescent COVID-19 were sourced from the United States, Italy and Spain. Nucleic acid was either cDNA or gDNA, and it came from T cells, B-cell-depleted T cells, or PBMCs.

Germline CDR1 SGHTS, CDR2 YDEGEE. Trimming cost V 4 bases and J 5 bases; bases outside gene matches: 6. The CDR3 loop spans 15 amino acids. The sequencing input was peripheral blood. The clonotype comes from a woman aged 18-29 years who had recovered from COVID-19. The chain has TRBV5-8 and TRBJ2-5; 12 bases align to TRBD2. The CDR3 sequence: CASSALAGGRETQYF. Here the CDR3 DNA reads TGTGCCAGCAGCGCCCTAGCGGGAGGGCGCGAGACCCAGTACTTC.